This T cell receptor (beta chain) derives from a study of cytomegalovirus exposure and HLA in healthy donors. The PCR used 60 Vbeta and 13 Jbeta primers. This table comes from immunoSEQ multiplex PCR, and its TCRdb copy is limited to in-frame clones, with some not included. The sample consists of 110,000 or so clones, roughly 76% of them appearing once. CDR3 length: 13 residues. Germline V gene sequence: CDR1 SGHRS, CDR2 YFSETQ. Trimming took off 4 bases at V and 0 bases at J, with 7 bases between the two ends. J is TRBJ1-1 and V is TRBV5-1, with D tentatively TRBD1 (5 bases). The sequenced sample consisted of PBMCs. The sequence was obtained from a woman in her thirties or forties in good health and CMV-seropositive. CDR3 region: CASSPGLNTEAFF. Written as DNA, the CDR3 is TGCGCCAGCAGCCCAGGGCTGAACACTGAAGCTTTCTTT.